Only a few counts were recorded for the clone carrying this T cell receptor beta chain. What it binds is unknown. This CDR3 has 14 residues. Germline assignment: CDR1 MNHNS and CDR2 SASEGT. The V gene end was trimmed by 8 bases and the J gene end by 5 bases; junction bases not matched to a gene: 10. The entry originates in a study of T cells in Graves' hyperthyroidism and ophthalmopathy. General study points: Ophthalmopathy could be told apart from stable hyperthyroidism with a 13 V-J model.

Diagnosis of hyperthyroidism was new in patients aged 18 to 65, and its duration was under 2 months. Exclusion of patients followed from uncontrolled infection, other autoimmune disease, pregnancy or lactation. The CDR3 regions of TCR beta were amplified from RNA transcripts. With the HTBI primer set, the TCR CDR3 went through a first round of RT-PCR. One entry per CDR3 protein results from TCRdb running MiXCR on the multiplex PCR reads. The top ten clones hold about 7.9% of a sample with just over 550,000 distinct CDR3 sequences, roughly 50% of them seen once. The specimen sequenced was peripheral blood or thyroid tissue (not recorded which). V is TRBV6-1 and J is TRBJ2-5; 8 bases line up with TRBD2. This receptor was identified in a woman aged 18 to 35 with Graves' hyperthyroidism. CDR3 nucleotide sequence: TGTGCCAGCGGGGACACTAGCGGCCGGGAGACCCAGTACTTC. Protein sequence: CASGDTSGRETQYF.